The text below deals with one T cell receptor beta chain. Its antigen is still unknown. At the DNA level, this CDR3 is encoded by other sequences in the same sample as well. Trimming shortened V by 3 bases and J by 2 bases, and 11 bases separated the two germline ends. CDR1 MNHEY and CDR2 SMNVEV come from the germline V gene (reference sequence). The CDR3 totals 14 residues. These data come from a study of shared clonotypes between healthy human individuals. Whole-study context: Contributing individuals were a couple of females and three males aged 18 to 49. Notes on the study in general: Across a handful of donors, naive CD4 shared about 5%, naive CD8 3% to 3.5%, memory CD4 over 2%, memory CD8 over 0.3%.

The authors loaded around 200 ng DNA, 25,000 to 30,000 T cell genomes, into sorted-subset replicate PCRs. Data came from immunoSEQ multiplex PCR; TCRdb stores just in-frame clones and leaves some out. The sample lists millions of clones, about 95% occurring once. CD45RO-negative, CCR7-positively selected cells formed the naive CD8 fraction, excluding terminally differentiated effector memory CD45RA+ cells. Each of the donors was a healthy adult who was HIV-negative and had not had a recent acute infection or vaccination. J is TRBJ2-7 and V is TRBV27, with D possibly matching TRBD1 (6 bases). The sample comprised naive CD8+ T cells sorted from blood. The origin of this receptor is a man aged 18 to 29 in good health. CDR3: CASSLKGGPYEQYF. CDR3 coding DNA: TGTGCCAGCAGTTTGAAAGGGGGACCCTACGAGCAGTACTTC.